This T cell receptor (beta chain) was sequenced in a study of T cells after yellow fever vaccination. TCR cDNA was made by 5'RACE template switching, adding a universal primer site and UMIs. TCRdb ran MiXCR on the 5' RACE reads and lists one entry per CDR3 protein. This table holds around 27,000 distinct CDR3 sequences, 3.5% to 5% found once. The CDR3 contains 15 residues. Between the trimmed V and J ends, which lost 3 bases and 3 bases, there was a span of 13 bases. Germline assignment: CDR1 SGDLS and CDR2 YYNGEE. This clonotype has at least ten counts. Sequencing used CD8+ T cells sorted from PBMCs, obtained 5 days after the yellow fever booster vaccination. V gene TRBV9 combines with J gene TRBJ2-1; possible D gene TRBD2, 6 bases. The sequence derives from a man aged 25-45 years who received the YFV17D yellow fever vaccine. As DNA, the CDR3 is TGTGCCAGCAGCGGGCAGGGAGGTGGCTACAATGAGCAGTTCTTC. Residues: CASSGQGGGYNEQFF.